A single sample is the source of the 6 T cell receptor beta chains below, sequenced in a study of radiotherapy plus CTLA-4 blockade in lung cancer. The data were produced by immunoSEQ multiplex PCR, yet TCRdb's version contains in-frame clones alone and is incomplete. There are tens of thousands of clones in the sample; 77% occur only once, and about 2.2% lies in the top ten. Sample: peripheral blood, taken from a patient treated with radiotherapy plus ipilimumab. All receptors derive from a human donor with non-small cell lung cancer whose response to radiotherapy plus ipilimumab could not be evaluated.

This sequence joins TRBV7-3 and TRBJ1-1, with D uncertain. The ends were cut back, 4 bases at V and 0 bases at J, with 6 bases in the middle. CDR3 length equals 13 residues. Germline CDR1 is SGHTA and CDR2 is FQGTGA. In nucleotides, the CDR3 is TGTGCCAGCAGCTCATCCATGAACACTGAAGCTTTCTTT. It yields the protein CASSSSMNTEAFF.

CDR3 sequence (DNA): TGTGCCAGCAGCAATCGACTAGAGCAGTTCTTC. It specifies CASSNRLEQFF. The chain uses TRBV7-2 and TRBJ2-1; D is perhaps TRBD2 (5 bases). Germline V lookup: CDR1 SGHTA, CDR2 FQGNSA. V was cut by 5 bases and J by 10 bases, with 9 bases left in between. The CDR3 contains 11 residues.

The V call is TRBV4-1, the J call TRBJ2-7, with TRBD1 matching 10 bases. The CDR3 spans 18 residues. Germline CDR1 and CDR2: MGHRA and YSYEKL. V trimming: 0 bases; J trimming: 3 bases; junction bases outside the gene matches: 11. CDR3 protein: CASSQDRGDGTGDYEQYF. The DNA for the CDR3 is TGCGCCAGCAGCCAAGATCGCGGTGACGGGACAGGGGACTACGAGCAGTACTTC.

The chain employs TRBV9 and TRBJ2-2, with 8 bases aligning to TRBD1. The CDR3 runs to 16 residues. Germline V lookup: CDR1 SGDLS, CDR2 YYNGEE. Trimming cost V 0 bases and J 5 bases; bases outside gene matches: 6. The CDR3 DNA sequence: TGTGCCAGCAGCGTAGTGGGGACAGGTGGGACCGGGGAGCTGTTTTTT. This codes for CASSVVGTGGTGELFF.

The chain employs TRBV20-1 and TRBJ2-4, with D possibly TRBD1 on 6 matching bases. V lost 3 bases and J 15 bases, leaving 15 bases between the germline ends. Germline V gene data show CDR1 as DFQATT and CDR2 as SNEGSKA (reference sequence). The CDR3 contains 11 residues. This CDR3 reads CSASEGTWLYF. The CDR3 nucleotides read TGCAGTGCTAGCGAAGGGACATGGCTGTACTTC.

V is TRBV19 and J is TRBJ2-2; D might be TRBD1 (6 bases). Germline CDR1 is LNHDA and CDR2 is SQIVND (reference sequence). The CDR3 runs to 14 residues. V was shortened by 5 bases and J by 1 base, with 8 bases between the two germline ends. CDR3 bases: TGTGCCAGTAGTGTACAGGGGAACACCGGGGAGCTGTTTTTT. The encoded protein is CASSVQGNTGELFF.